This paragraph covers one TCR beta chain sequence. Original data processing: Estimated nucleated cell counts came from reference gene primer amplification. TCRdb keeps only in-frame clones here, not all; method: immunoSEQ multiplex PCR. V and J calls and clone size are those listed in that table; D and trimming were worked out from the DNA. The sample holds under 300,000 clones, about 85% seen once. The CDR3 spans 17 residues. Germline CDR1 reads SGHVS; CDR2 reads FQNEAQ. The V segment lost 3 bases and the J segment 0 bases; nucleotides outside the gene matches: 9. This entry is derived from a study of blood T cell repertoires in COVID-19. The wider study: COVID-19 samples from acute and convalescent phases originated in the United States, Italy and Spain. PBMCs, B-cell-depleted T cells, or T cells provided the cDNA or gDNA that made up the material.

The rearrangement links TRBV7-8 to TRBJ1-1, with 8 bases identical to TRBD1. The receptor was derived from a man between 60 and 75 years old who had recovered from COVID-19. The sample comprised peripheral blood. CDR3 coding DNA: TGTGCCAGCAGCTTCGACAGGGGCTTTAGTCTGAACACTGAAGCTTTCTTT. Protein: CASSFDRGFSLNTEAFF.